The 11 T cell receptor beta chains reported below all come from one sample, sequenced in a study of siplizumab effects on memory and regulatory T cells. Assay used: immunoSEQ multiplex PCR; TCRdb lists only in-frame clones, some missing. The sample records about 97,000 clones, 92% being singletons. Sequencing was carried out using non-Treg CD4+ T cells sorted from blood. Source of these receptors: a human donor in good health.

The chain recombines TRBV6-4 with TRBJ2-3, with 12 bases that match TRBD2. This CDR3 spans 15 amino acids. Germline loops: CDR1 MRHNA, CDR2 SNTAGT. Trimming took 6 bases from V and 4 from J; bases not matched to a gene: 5. The DNA for the CDR3 is TGTGCCAGCAGCCCCGGACTAGCGGGGTCAGATACGCAGTATTTT. Translation: CASSPGLAGSDTQYF.

This chain connects TRBV5-1 to TRBJ1-3; D is ambiguous. The CDR3 contains 16 residues. In germline, CDR1 is SGHRS, CDR2 YFSETQ. Between the trimmed V and J ends, which lost 1 base and 0 bases, there was a span of 11 bases. DNA of the CDR3: TGCGCCAGCAGCTTGAGGGTCTTAGGCTCTGGAAACACCATATATTTT. Its translation: CASSLRVLGSGNTIYF. Supplemented by reference TRBV5-1 and TRBJ1-3, the full variable domain reads KAGVTQTPRYLIKTRGQQVTLSCSPISGHRSVSWYQQTPGQGLQFLFEYFSETQRNKGNFPGRFSGRQFSNSRSEMNVSTLELGDSALYLCASSLRVLGSGNTIYFGEGSWLTVV.

The rearrangement joins TRBV7-9 to TRBJ2-3; D possibly corresponds to TRBD2 (7 bases). V shed 5 bases and J shed 6 bases, with 12 bases lying between them. Germline V CDR1 and CDR2: SEHNR, FQNEAQ (reference sequence). The CDR3 totals 13 residues. The CDR3 DNA reads as TGTGCCAGCAGCCGAGGGGGGGTTGATACGCAGTATTTT. Amino acids: CASSRGGVDTQYF.

The chain recombines TRBV21-1 with TRBJ1-2. TRBV21-1 is assigned pseudogene status. The CDR3 consists of 12 residues. For the CDR3, the DNA is TGTGCCAGCAGGAAGGGCAGCTATGGCTACACCTTC. It translates to CASRKGSYGYTF.

V is TRBV9 and J is TRBJ1-2; D not resolved. This CDR3 spans 11 amino acids. Germline V gene sequence: CDR1 SGDLS, CDR2 YYNGEE. The V end lost 5 bases, the J end lost 4 bases, and 6 bases lay between the germline ends. CDR3 sequence (DNA): TGTGCCAGCAGGAGGGTCTATGGCTACACCTTC. It yields the protein CASRRVYGYTF.

The chain recombines TRBV4-1 with TRBJ2-1, with D maybe TRBD2 (6 bases). The CDR3 is 16 residues long. Germline CDR1 MGHRA, CDR2 YSYEKL. Trimming took 0 bases from V and 1 from J, leaving 10 bases between them. The CDR3 reads CASSQDASASYNEQFF. The CDR3 DNA is TGCGCCAGCAGCCAAGATGCTAGCGCTTCCTACAATGAGCAGTTCTTC.

The chain joins TRBV9 to TRBJ2-7; 7 positions match TRBD2. V trimming: 3 bases; J trimming: 2 bases; junction bases outside the gene matches: 11. The CDR3 sequence is 16 residues long. Germline V lookup: CDR1 SGDLS, CDR2 YYNGEE. The CDR3 loop is CASSAGSASGTYEQYF. As DNA, the CDR3 is TGTGCCAGCAGCGCCGGGTCGGCTAGCGGAACCTACGAGCAGTACTTC.

The rearrangement uses TRBV15 and TRBJ2-5; 9 bases are shared with TRBD2. With 0 bases clipped from V and 5 bases from J, the junction kept 13 bases outside the gene matches. The CDR3 covers 18 residues. CDR1 and CDR2 (germline): LNHNV, YYDKDF (reference sequence). The CDR3 DNA is TGTGCCACCAGCAGAGATGGGCTAGCGGGACGATCTGGCGAGACCCAGTACTTC. It codes for CATSRDGLAGRSGETQYF.

The chain is built from TRBV4-3 and TRBJ1-4; no reliable D call. CDR1 and CDR2 (germline): LGHNA, YSLEER. V was clipped by 0 bases and J by 8 bases, with 19 bases between them. The CDR3 runs to 17 residues. The CDR3 here is CASSQDRFTGVREKLFF. CDR3 nucleotides: TGCGCCAGCAGCCAAGATCGTTTTACCGGAGTTCGAGAAAAACTGTTTTTT.

CDR3 amino acids: CSALPWGGPQNEQFF. The CDR3 DNA reads TGCAGCGCTCTCCCATGGGGCGGGCCCCAAAATGAGCAGTTCTTC. The V call is TRBV29-1, the J call TRBJ2-1; D possibly matches TRBD1 or TRBD2 (5 bases each). The CDR3 is 15 residues long. V dropped 7 bases and J dropped 7 bases, with 23 bases sitting between them. The V gene's germline CDR1 is SQVTM and CDR2 ANQGSEA.

This clone showed up just once. V is TRBV6-4 and J is TRBJ2-1; D is perhaps TRBD1 (5 bases). The germline V gene has CDR1 MRHNA and CDR2 SNTAGT. V gave up 4 bases and J gave up 5 bases, with 21 bases separating them. There are 17 residues in the CDR3. The CDR3 loop reads CASSGPWTPSLHNEQFF. CDR3 bases: TGTGCCAGCAGTGGGCCGTGGACACCATCCCTCCACAATGAGCAGTTCTTC.